This T cell receptor beta chain was recovered during a study of blood T cell repertoires in COVID-19 (dated by TCRdb to 2018 to 2020). General notes on the study: The collaborator samples originated in the United States, Italy and Spain and spanned the acute and convalescent phases of COVID-19. Where available, HLA class I and class II types were taken from metadata supplied by the sample provider and were not determined by assay-based typing. The material from the prospective study consisted of cDNA or gDNA derived from T cells, B-cell-depleted T cells, or PBMCs. Deeply sampled blood TCRbeta repertoires from subjects exposed to, actively infected with, or recovered from COVID-19 were included in the dataset. A freely available public database, intended as a resource for researchers studying the immune response to SARS-CoV-2, is where the repertoires were released. Nearly every sample came with metadata listing a de-identified subject ID, COVID-19 status, age in years and sex. The samples were drawn from two sources: the first 160 participants of the ongoing ImmuneRACE study, and 950 to 1,500 subjects contributed by 6 global collaborators.

Here is what the overall study found, with its caveats: Clinical and demographic metadata were provided uncurated, with the amount varying by source and participant.

TCRbeta CDR3 regions were amplified from genomic DNA by means of the immunoSEQ Assay, a bias-controlled multiplex PCR. As for the original processing: Within the assay, amplification of reference gene primers was used to estimate how many nucleated cells each sample contained. Sequence reads were collapsed and filtered to measure the absolute abundance of every unique TCRbeta CDR3 rearrangement. For each sample, productive Simpson clonality was calculated as the square root of Simpson's diversity index over productive rearrangements. In TCRdb, the immuneACCESS table is reduced to in-frame sequences with V and J assigned. These tables do not hold every clone; where another copy was compared, an unresolved V gene accounts for under half, and the others remain unexplained. The V and J calls and clone size were taken over from that table, and D and trimming were inferred from the DNA. This sample has fewer than 200,000 clones in its table, and about 81% of those were observed once. Around 7.8% of the sample belongs to the ten largest clones.

The CDR3 sequence holds 14 residues, the cysteine and phenylalanine included. The DNA shown is the 42-base CDR3, in frame from base 1. Per the germline V gene, MNHEY is the CDR1 and SVGAGI is the CDR2. Trimming costs V 6 bases and J 9 bases, and their ends lie 15 bases apart. In the prospective study, participants were 18 to 89 years old, resided in about two dozen geographic areas of the United States, and were enrolled through a virtual design. In the prospective study, cohorts were assigned on the basis of participant-reported clinical history obtained from a screening survey and a study questionnaire. For ImmuneRACE Cohort 3, a participant was defined as recovered based on two consecutive negative NP/OP PCR tests, clearance by a healthcare professional, or resolution of symptoms. In the prospective study, whole blood, serum and a nasopharyngeal or oropharyngeal swab were collected from each participant by mobile phlebotomists. Over an approximately 2-month period, participants in the prospective study had the option of providing additional blood draws and questionnaires. Blood samples from the prospective study were shipped frozen or at room temperature prior to DNA extraction.

As regards this clone: This clone's antigen is unknown. Per-nucleotide qualities are absent, and no much larger clonotype sits a single base away.

This receptor chain uses TRBV6-5 and TRBJ1-6, with the D segment identity uncertain. This TCR derives from a man in his forties or fifties who had recovered from COVID-19. Material for sequencing was PBMCs or T cells enriched from blood (not recorded which). In nucleotide form, the sequence is TGTGCCAGCAGCAAATCACCGAACACTTCACCCCTCCACTTT. This yields the protein CASSKSPNTSPLHF.